One and the same sample provided the 32 T cell receptor beta chains below, sequenced in a study of cytomegalovirus exposure and HLA in healthy donors. PCR employed 60 Vbeta and 13 Jbeta primers. Using immunoSEQ multiplex PCR, the repertoire was profiled, and TCRdb retains in-frame clones only, with some absent. The data contain about 250,000 clones, roughly 84% of them singletons. The sample consisted of PBMCs. The receptors here all came from a girl between 2 and 10 years old in good health and CMV-seronegative.

In regard to this clone: Within the sample, other DNA sequences also encode this same CDR3. V is TRBV6-6 and J is TRBJ2-1; TRBD2 matches 8 bases. J was trimmed by 4 bases and V by 2 bases; bases with no gene match: 7. CDR3 length: 16 amino acids. The V gene's germline CDR1 is MNHNY and CDR2 SVGAGI (reference sequence). The CDR3 region is CASSYEASGGYNEQFF. The CDR3 bases are TGTGCCAGCAGTTACGAGGCGAGCGGGGGTTACAATGAGCAGTTCTTC.

This clone has just one count. V usage is TRBV7-9 and J usage is TRBJ1-2, with 9 bases that match TRBD1. Germline CDR1 SEHNR, CDR2 FQNEAQ (reference sequence). V was clipped by 2 bases and J by 7 bases; unmatched bases: 5. The CDR3 has 14 amino acids. This CDR3 is CASSLPRTGAGYTF. The CDR3 DNA reads as TGTGCCAGCAGCTTACCGAGGACAGGGGCTGGCTACACCTTC.

The chain couples TRBV4-1 to TRBJ1-3; 8 bases line up with TRBD1. Germline V gives CDR1 MGHRA, CDR2 YSYEKL. The V segment lost 4 bases and the J segment 4 bases; nucleotides outside the gene matches: 3. The CDR3 extends over 14 amino acids. This CDR3 reads CASSRDRLGNTIYF. As DNA, the CDR3 is TGCGCCAGCAGCCGGGACAGGCTCGGAAACACCATATATTTT.

The V and J genes are TRBV9 and TRBJ2-5; TRBD2 agrees at 14 bases. CDR1 is SGDLS and CDR2 is YYNGEE in the germline V gene. This CDR3 spans 16 amino acids. After removal of 4 bases from V and 1 base from J, the junction contained 3 bases not matched to a gene. CDR3 loop: CASSLGTSGGQETQYF. As DNA, the CDR3 is TGTGCCAGCAGCCTCGGGACTAGCGGGGGCCAAGAGACCCAGTACTTC.

The DNA of the CDR3 is TGCGCCAGCAGCCACGCATTACAGGGCACTGAAGCTTTCTTT. It specifies CASSHALQGTEAFF. The V call is TRBV4-1, the J call TRBJ1-1; D is possibly TRBD1 (6 bases). The CDR3 is made up of 14 amino acids. Trimming cost V 3 bases and J 4 bases, with 12 bases left between them. Germline V gives CDR1 MGHRA, CDR2 YSYEKL.

The rearrangement links TRBV5-4 to TRBJ2-1; 8 bases are a match to TRBD1. The junction had 10 bases not matched to a gene; V was cut back by 2 bases and J by 9 bases. Germline lookup yields CDR1 SGHNT and CDR2 YYREEE (reference sequence). The CDR3 length is 15 residues. The CDR3, as DNA: TGTGCCAGCAGCTTTGGCCGCGACAGGGGAAGTGAGCAGTTCTTC. Encoded protein: CASSFGRDRGSEQFF.

J is TRBJ2-2 and V is TRBV9, with D possibly TRBD2 on 6 matching bases. The CDR3 spans 15 residues. CDR1 and CDR2 (germline): SGDLS, YYNGEE. The V end lost 7 bases, the J end lost 1 base, and 14 bases lay between the germline ends. CDR3 DNA: TGTGCCAGCCAGCCGGGACTCTTGAACACCGGGGAGCTGTTTTTT. Residues: CASQPGLLNTGELFF. Together with reference TRBV9 and TRBJ2-2, the CDR3 gives the full variable domain: DSGVTQTPKHLITATGQRVTLRCSPRSGDLSVYWYQQSLDQGLQFLIQYYNGEERAKGNILERFSAQQFPDLHSELNLSSLELGDSALYFCASQPGLLNTGELFFGEGSRLTVL.

V is TRBV4-2 and J is TRBJ1-2, with 7 bases matching TRBD1. J lost 8 bases, V lost 2 bases, and 11 bases had no gene match. Germline V gene sequence: CDR1 LGHNA, CDR2 YNFKEQ. The CDR3 extends over 15 amino acids. In nucleotides, the CDR3 is TGTGCCAGCAGCCAATCCAACCCAGGGGGTATCGGCTACACCTTC. Protein sequence: CASSQSNPGGIGYTF.

The V and J genes are TRBV30 and TRBJ1-6, with D tentatively TRBD1 (5 bases). The CDR3 contains 12 residues. CDR1 is GTSNPN, CDR2 SVGIG, per germline (reference sequence). V was clipped by 4 bases and J by 11 bases, with 12 bases between them. The CDR3 is CAWNRPLAPLHF. CDR3 coding DNA: TGTGCCTGGAACAGGCCCCTAGCACCCCTCCACTTT.

The CDR3 reads CASSLFGGGQETQYF. The DNA of the CDR3 is TGTGCCAGCAGCTTGTTCGGCGGGGGCCAAGAGACCCAGTACTTC. This chain uses TRBV5-5 with TRBJ2-5; 7 bases agree with TRBD2. The CDR3 covers 15 residues. Germline V lookup: CDR1 SGHKS, CDR2 YYEKEE (reference sequence). J lost 1 base, V lost 1 base, and 4 bases had no gene match.

The chain is built from TRBV5-4 and TRBJ2-1; 9 positions match TRBD2. CDR3 size: 18 residues. The J segment lost 1 base and the V segment lost 1 base, leaving 9 bases of the junction unmatched. Germline V gene sequence: CDR1 SGHNT, CDR2 YYREEE (reference sequence). The CDR3 bases are TGTGCCAGCAGCTTGATGTTGTTGGCGGGAGGGTCCTACAATGAGCAGTTCTTC. Translated: CASSLMLLAGGSYNEQFF.

The V gene is TRBV10-3, the J gene TRBJ1-5, with D hard to call. This CDR3 region has 14 residues. The V gene lost 2 bases and the J gene lost 9 bases, with 14 bases spanning the gap. Per germline, CDR1 ENHRY and CDR2 SYGVKD. The CDR3 coding sequence is TGTGCCATCAGTGAGGACCCTGGTGGGCGGCCCCAGCATTTT. Translating it yields CAISEDPGGRPQHF.

This chain uses TRBV5-1 with TRBJ1-2; D is unclear. V lost 6 bases, J lost 5 bases, and 29 bases lay in between. Germline CDR1 reads SGHRS; CDR2 reads YFSETQ. The CDR3 is 18 residues long. The CDR3 region has the DNA TGCGCCAGCACCTCCCGGGGAGCGCTAACTGACCCGTCATATGGCTACACCTTC. This encodes CASTSRGALTDPSYGYTF.

CDR3 in amino acids: CASSLEGSNQPQHF. Here the CDR3 DNA reads TGTGCCAGCAGCTTAGAGGGGAGCAATCAGCCCCAGCATTTT. The chain is built from TRBV7-8 and TRBJ1-5; the D gene is possibly TRBD1 (5 bases). The CDR3 extends over 14 amino acids. Germline CDR1 is SGHVS and CDR2 is FQNEAQ. Trimming removed 1 base at V and 1 base at J, with 5 bases between. The full variable domain, in which reference TRBV7-8 and TRBJ1-5 provide the parts outside the CDR3, is GAGVSQSPRYKVAKRGQDVALRCDPISGHVSLFWYQQALGQGPEFLTYFQNEAQLDKSGLPSDRFFAERPEGSVSTLKIQRTQQEDSAVYLCASSLEGSNQPQHFGDGTRLSIL.

Only one count was recorded for this clone. This sequence joins TRBV4-1 and TRBJ2-4; TRBD2 is a possible D gene (6 bases). Germline V gene data show CDR1 as MGHRA and CDR2 as YSYEKL. Between the trimmed V and J ends, which lost 2 bases and 8 bases, there was a span of 16 bases. The CDR3 is 15 residues long. The CDR3 DNA sequence: TGCGCCAGCAGCCAAAATCTGGGTTGGGGGGACATTCAGTACTTC. Protein product: CASSQNLGWGDIQYF.

This clone is a singleton in its sample. The rearrangement uses TRBV19 and TRBJ1-1; D might be TRBD1 (5 bases). Between the trimmed V and J ends, which lost 5 bases and 1 base, there was a span of 14 bases. The CDR3 is made up of 15 amino acids. Germline V gives CDR1 LNHDA, CDR2 SQIVND (reference sequence). CDR3 in DNA: TGTGCCAGTAGTCTCTACAGCACAGGGAACACTGAAGCTTTCTTT. Residues: CASSLYSTGNTEAFF.

This sequence joins TRBV7-9 and TRBJ2-3, with 8 bases fitting TRBD2. CDR1 is SEHNR, CDR2 FQNEAQ, per germline (reference sequence). V was clipped by 7 bases and J by 2 bases; unmatched bases: 5. The CDR3 covers 14 residues. Here the CDR3 reads CASTDGGDTDTQYF. DNA of the CDR3: TGTGCCAGCACGGACGGGGGGGACACAGATACGCAGTATTTT.

The J gene is TRBJ2-1, the V gene TRBV2, with D unresolved. From germline, CDR1 is SNHLY and CDR2 FYNNEI. The V end lost 5 bases, the J end lost 6 bases, and 14 bases lay between the germline ends. CDR3 length: 14 amino acids. As DNA, the CDR3 is TGTGCCAGCAGTCTGAGGCCTCTTGGCAATGAGCAGTTCTTC. Its protein product is CASSLRPLGNEQFF.

This sequence joins TRBV5-1 and TRBJ2-3, with 12 bases fitting TRBD2. The trim removed 3 bases at V and 0 bases at J, leaving 14 bases unmatched. The length of the CDR3 is 20 residues. CDR1 is SGHRS, CDR2 YFSETQ, per germline. The CDR3 sequence: CASSSGASGGEMESTDTQYF. In DNA, the CDR3 is TGCGCCAGCAGCTCGGGGGCTAGCGGGGGGGAAATGGAAAGCACAGATACGCAGTATTTT.

The CDR3 DNA is TGTGCCAGCAGTTCCACCCTACAGTGGGAGACCCAGTACTTC. This translates into CASSSTLQWETQYF. The chain employs TRBV6-5 and TRBJ2-5, with D uncertain. Trimming took off 4 bases at V and 5 bases at J, with 14 bases between the two ends. Per germline, CDR1 MNHEY and CDR2 SVGAGI. The CDR3 contains 14 residues.

The chain uses TRBV5-1 and TRBJ2-5, with 10 positions matching TRBD2. After removal of 0 bases from V and 2 bases from J, the junction contained 7 bases not matched to a gene. The CDR3 spans 17 residues. In germline, CDR1 is SGHRS, CDR2 YFSETQ. The CDR3 loop reads CASSLGLAGGIQETQYF. DNA of the CDR3: TGCGCCAGCAGCTTGGGACTAGCGGGTGGGATACAAGAGACCCAGTACTTC.

The chain joins TRBV2 to TRBJ1-2; TRBD1 might be the D (5 bases). Germline CDR1 is SNHLY and CDR2 is FYNNEI. The CDR3 runs to 14 residues. Trimming removed 2 bases at V and 5 bases at J, with 12 bases between. The CDR3 protein is CASSEQDNVYGYTF. The DNA for the CDR3 is TGTGCCAGCAGTGAACAGGACAATGTTTATGGCTACACCTTC.

A few counts support this clone. The genes are TRBV6-4 and TRBJ2-3, with 9 positions matching TRBD1. The CDR3 is 13 amino acids. The V and J ends lost 4 bases and 6 bases, in that order; junction bases with no gene match: 2. Germline CDR1 MRHNA, CDR2 SNTAGT. CDR3 nucleotides: TGTGCCAGCAGTGGACAGGGGGGGGATACGCAGTATTTT. Amino acids: CASSGQGGDTQYF.

This sequence joins TRBV27 and TRBJ2-7; TRBD1 is a possible D gene (6 bases). This CDR3 comprises 14 residues. The germline gives CDR1 MNHEY, CDR2 SMNVEV (reference sequence). Trimming removed 6 bases at V and 3 bases at J, with 15 bases between. The CDR3 protein is CASSSGTYHYEQYF. As DNA, the CDR3 is TGTGCCAGCAGCTCCGGGACATATCACTACGAGCAGTACTTC.

This clone is a singleton in its sample. This rearrangement joins TRBV5-6 to TRBJ2-5; maybe TRBD2 (6 bases). Germline V gene sequence: CDR1 SGHDT, CDR2 YYEEEE. The length of the CDR3 is 13 residues. V lost 6 bases, J lost 5 bases, and 14 bases lay in between. For the CDR3, the DNA is TGTGCCAGCACCCCCTTGGGGGGTGAGACCCAGTACTTC. This translates into CASTPLGGETQYF.

This rearrangement joins TRBV7-3 to TRBJ1-1; tentative D call: TRBD1 (5 bases). The CDR3 has 13 residues. Looked up from germline, CDR1 is SGHTA and CDR2 is FQGTGA. The ends were cut back, 5 bases at V and 3 bases at J, with 10 bases in the middle. The CDR3 DNA follows: TGTGCCAGCAGCCGGGGGGTCGACACTGAAGCTTTCTTT. Translation gives CASSRGVDTEAFF.

The chain is built from TRBV4-2 and TRBJ1-4, with TRBD1 as a possible D gene (5 bases). The germline gives CDR1 LGHNA, CDR2 YNFKEQ. This CDR3 contains 18 residues. V was pared by 3 bases and J by 0 bases, with 17 bases between. The CDR3 region has the DNA TGTGCCAGCAGCCAGGCGGCACTTTTGACAGCAACTAATGAAAAACTGTTTTTT. The encoded protein is CASSQAALLTATNEKLFF.

The CDR3 bases are TGTGCCAGCAGCTTAGTGACTAGCGGGAGGAACAATGAGCAGTTCTTC. Protein sequence: CASSLVTSGRNNEQFF. This chain connects TRBV7-6 to TRBJ2-1, with 13 bases fitting TRBD2. CDR3 size: 16 residues. V lost 1 base and J lost 5; bases outside the gene matches: 2. The V gene's germline CDR1 is SGHVS and CDR2 FNYEAQ.

In this sample, this clone turned up a few times. The chain joins TRBV29-1 to TRBJ2-7; perhaps TRBD2 as D (6 bases). CDR1 and CDR2 from the germline V gene are SQVTM and ANQGSEA. Deletions cut 4 bases from V and 1 base from J, with 11 bases between. The CDR3 consists of 13 residues. In DNA form, the CDR3 reads TGCAGCGTTGTGGGAGGATCGTCCTACGAGCAGTACTTC. Protein sequence: CSVVGGSSYEQYF.

V usage is TRBV19 and J usage is TRBJ1-1, with a tentative D call TRBD1 (5 bases). V lost 6 bases and J lost 1, with 15 bases in between. CDR3 length: 15 residues. CDR1 is LNHDA and CDR2 is SQIVND in the germline V gene (reference sequence). CDR3 residues: CASRTAQIGNTEAFF. The CDR3 DNA is TGTGCCAGTAGGACAGCCCAGATAGGGAACACTGAAGCTTTCTTT.

The chain has TRBV2 and TRBJ2-3, with 10 bases lining up with TRBD2. The CDR3 extends over 17 amino acids. Germline V lookup: CDR1 SNHLY, CDR2 FYNNEI. Trimming cost V 3 bases and J 5 bases; bases outside gene matches: 11. The CDR3 sequence is CASSDPRSGGAIDTQYF. The CDR3 DNA follows: TGTGCCAGCAGTGACCCACGGAGCGGGGGGGCCATAGATACGCAGTATTTT.

CDR3 in amino acids: CASSLVGQGPYGYTF. The CDR3 coding sequence is TGTGCCAGCAGTTTAGTGGGACAGGGTCCCTATGGCTACACCTTC. The rearrangement joins TRBV28 to TRBJ1-2, with 9 bases lining up with TRBD1. The CDR3 is made up of 15 amino acids. J gave up 4 bases and V 2 bases, and 5 bases lay outside the gene matches. CDR1 and CDR2 from the germline V gene are MDHEN and SYDVKM.